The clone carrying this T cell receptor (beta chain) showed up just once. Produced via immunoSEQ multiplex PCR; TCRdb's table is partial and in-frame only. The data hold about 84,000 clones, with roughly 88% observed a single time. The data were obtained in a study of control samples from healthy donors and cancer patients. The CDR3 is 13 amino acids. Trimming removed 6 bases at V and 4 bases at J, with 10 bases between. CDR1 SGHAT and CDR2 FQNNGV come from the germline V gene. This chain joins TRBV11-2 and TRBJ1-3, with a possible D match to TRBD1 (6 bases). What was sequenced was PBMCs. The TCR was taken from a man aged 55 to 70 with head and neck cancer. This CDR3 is CASRQGWGNTIYF. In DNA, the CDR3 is TGTGCCAGCAGACAGGGATGGGGAAACACCATATATTTT.